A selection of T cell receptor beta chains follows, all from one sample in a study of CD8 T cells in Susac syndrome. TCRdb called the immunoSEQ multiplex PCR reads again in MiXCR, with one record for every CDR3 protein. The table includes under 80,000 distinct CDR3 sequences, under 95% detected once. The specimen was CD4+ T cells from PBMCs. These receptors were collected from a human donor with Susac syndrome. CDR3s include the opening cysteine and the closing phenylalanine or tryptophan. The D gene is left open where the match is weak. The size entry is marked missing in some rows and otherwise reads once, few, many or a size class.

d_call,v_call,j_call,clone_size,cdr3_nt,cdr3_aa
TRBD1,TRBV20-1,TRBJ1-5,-,TGCAGTGCGAGACAGGGTCGCAGCAATCAGCCCCAGCATTTT,CSARQGRSNQPQHF
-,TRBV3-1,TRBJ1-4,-,TGTGCCAGCAGCCAACGGGAAAAACTGTTTTTT,CASSQREKLFF
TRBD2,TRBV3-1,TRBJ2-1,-,TGTGCCAGCACCACCGCCTTGCCCGGGACTAGCGGGATTTCATTCTACAATGAGCAATTCTTC,CASTTALPGTSGISFYNEQFF
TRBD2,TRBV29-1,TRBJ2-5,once,TGCAGCGTTGCTTTTATGCTAGCGGGACCAAAACAAGAGACCCAGTACTTC,CSVAFMLAGPKQETQYF
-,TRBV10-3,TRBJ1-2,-,TGTGCCTCGACAGCTAACTATGGCTACACCTTC,CASTANYGYTF
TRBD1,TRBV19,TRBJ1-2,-,TGTGCCAGTAGGGATACAGGGGTTGGTGGCTACACCTTC,CASRDTGVGGYTF
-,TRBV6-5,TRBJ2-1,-,TGTGCCAGCAGTTATGGGGTCCAATCCTACAATGAGCAGTTCTTC,CASSYGVQSYNEQFF
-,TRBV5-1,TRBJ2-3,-,TGCGCCAGCAGCTTGGGGACAGTTGCAGATACGCAGTATTTT,CASSLGTVADTQYF
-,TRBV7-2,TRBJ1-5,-,TGTGCCAGCAGCTTAATCCAGTTCAATCAGCCCCAGCATTTT,CASSLIQFNQPQHF
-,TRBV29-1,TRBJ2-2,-,TGCAGCGCCCTCGGTCGGAGCACCGGGGAGCTGTTTTTT,CSALGRSTGELFF
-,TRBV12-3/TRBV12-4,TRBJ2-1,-,TGTGCCAGCAGCATCGGGAGCCCCTACAATGAGCAGTTCTTC,CASSIGSPYNEQFF
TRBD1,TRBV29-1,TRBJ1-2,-,TGCAGCGTTGTCAGAAAAGGGACAGGGGGTAGGAACTATGGCTACACCTTC,CSVVRKGTGGRNYGYTF
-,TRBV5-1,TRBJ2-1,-,TGCGCCAGCAGCTTGGGGGTAAACTCCTACAATGAGCAGTTCTTC,CASSLGVNSYNEQFF
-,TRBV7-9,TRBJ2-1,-,TGTGCCAGCAGCGCGTCTAGCTACAATGAGCAGTTCTTC,CASSASSYNEQFF
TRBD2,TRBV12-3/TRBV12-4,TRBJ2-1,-,TGTGCCAGCAGTTTTGGGAAGCGGGAGGGCCGGAAGAATGAGCAGTTCTTC,CASSFGKREGRKNEQFF
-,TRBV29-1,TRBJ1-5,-,TGCAGCGTTGGACCTCCCGGTCAGCCCCAGCATTTT,CSVGPPGQPQHF
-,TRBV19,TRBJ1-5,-,TGTGCCAGTACCTCGGGACTCAATCAGCCCCAGCATTTT,CASTSGLNQPQHF
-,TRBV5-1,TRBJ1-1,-,TGCGCCAGCAGCTTAGTGCGGTTTAGCGGCACTGAAGCTTTCTTT,CASSLVRFSGTEAFF
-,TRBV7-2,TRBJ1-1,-,TGTGCCAGCAGCTCCCCGTCAAGGGGCTTCATGTCAAGCACTGAAGCTTTCTTT,CASSSPSRGFMSSTEAFF
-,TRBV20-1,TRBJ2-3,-,TGCAGTGCTAGACCCCTGCAGGAGGGTGATTTTACTAGCACAGATACGCAGTATTTT,CSARPLQEGDFTSTDTQYF
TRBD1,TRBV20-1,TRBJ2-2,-,TGCAGTGCTCAGGGGGTGAACACCGGGGAGCTGTTTTTT,CSAQGVNTGELFF
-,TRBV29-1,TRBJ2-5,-,TGCAGCGTTGAAACCCGATTTCCACTTGGGGCGGCGGAGACCCAGTACTTC,CSVETRFPLGAAETQYF
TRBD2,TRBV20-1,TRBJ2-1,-,TGCAGTGTCTTGTCCAGGGGTGCGGGAGGGTTGATTTACAATGAGCAGTTCTTC,CSVLSRGAGGLIYNEQFF